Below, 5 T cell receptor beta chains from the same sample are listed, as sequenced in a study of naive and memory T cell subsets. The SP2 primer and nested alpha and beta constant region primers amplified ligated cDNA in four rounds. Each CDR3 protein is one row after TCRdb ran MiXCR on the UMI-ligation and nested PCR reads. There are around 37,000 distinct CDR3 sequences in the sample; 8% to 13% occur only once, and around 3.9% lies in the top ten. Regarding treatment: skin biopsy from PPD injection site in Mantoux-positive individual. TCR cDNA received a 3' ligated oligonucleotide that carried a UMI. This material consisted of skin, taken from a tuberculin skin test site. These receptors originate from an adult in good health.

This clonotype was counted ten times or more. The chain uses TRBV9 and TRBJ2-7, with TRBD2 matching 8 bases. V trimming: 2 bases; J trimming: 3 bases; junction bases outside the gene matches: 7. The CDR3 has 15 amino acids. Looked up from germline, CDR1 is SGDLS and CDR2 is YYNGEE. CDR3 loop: CASSVGYSGDYEQYF. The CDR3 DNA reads TGTGCCAGCAGCGTTGGATATAGCGGGGACTACGAGCAGTACTTC.

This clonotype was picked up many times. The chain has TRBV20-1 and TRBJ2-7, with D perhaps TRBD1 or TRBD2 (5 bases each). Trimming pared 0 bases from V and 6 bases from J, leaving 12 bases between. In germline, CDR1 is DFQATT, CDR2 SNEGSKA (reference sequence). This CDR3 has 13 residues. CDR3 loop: CSARDGSGPEQYF. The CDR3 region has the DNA TGCAGTGCTAGAGATGGTTCGGGGCCCGAGCAGTACTTC.

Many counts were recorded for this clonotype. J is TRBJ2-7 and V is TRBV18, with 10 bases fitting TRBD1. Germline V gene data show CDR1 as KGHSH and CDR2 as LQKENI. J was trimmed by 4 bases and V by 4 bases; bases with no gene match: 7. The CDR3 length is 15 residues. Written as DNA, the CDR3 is TGTGCCAGCTCACTGCCGGGACAGGGGTATTACGAGCAGTACTTC. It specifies CASSLPGQGYYEQYF.

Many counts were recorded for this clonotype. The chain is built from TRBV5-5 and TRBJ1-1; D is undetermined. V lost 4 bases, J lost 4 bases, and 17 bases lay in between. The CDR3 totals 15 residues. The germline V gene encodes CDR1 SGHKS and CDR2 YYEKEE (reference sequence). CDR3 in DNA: TGTGCCAGCAGCAATTATCCCCCCCGTGGCACTGAAGCTTTCTTT. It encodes CASSNYPPRGTEAFF.

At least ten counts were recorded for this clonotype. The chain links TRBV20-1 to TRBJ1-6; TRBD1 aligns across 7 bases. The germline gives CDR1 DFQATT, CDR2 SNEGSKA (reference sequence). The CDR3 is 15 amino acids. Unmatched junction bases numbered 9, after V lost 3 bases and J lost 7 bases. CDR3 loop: CSASRGQWGNSPLHF. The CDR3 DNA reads TGCAGTGCTAGTAGGGGGCAGTGGGGCAATTCACCCCTCCACTTT.